Presented here are 28 T cell receptor beta chains from one specimen sequenced in a study of siplizumab effects on memory and regulatory T cells. Assay: immunoSEQ multiplex PCR; the TCRdb copy retains only in-frame clones and omits some. Among about 98,000 clones listed, approximately 90% were seen once. Sequencing was carried out using CD4+ T cells sorted from blood. These receptors were taken from a human donor in good health.

The chain combines TRBV29-1 with TRBJ2-1; 7 bases fit TRBD1. Germline CDR1 reads SQVTM; CDR2 reads ANQGSEA. J gave up 6 bases and V 3 bases, and 2 bases lay outside the gene matches. This CDR3 spans 12 amino acids. In DNA form, the CDR3 reads TGCAGCGTTGAGGGGACAGCCAATGAGCAGTTCTTC. Residues: CSVEGTANEQFF.

V is TRBV29-1 and J is TRBJ2-5; unclear D gene. The V and J ends lost 7 bases and 5 bases respectively, with 11 bases between them. The V gene's germline CDR1 is SQVTM and CDR2 ANQGSEA. The CDR3 extends over 11 amino acids. In nucleotides, the CDR3 is TGCAGCGCTAGGTCCGTGGAGACCCAGTACTTC. Its translation: CSARSVETQYF.

The chain couples TRBV13 to TRBJ1-3; D is unresolved. With 1 base removed from V and 4 bases from J, the gap between germline ends came to 11 bases. Germline CDR1 is PRHDT and CDR2 is FYEKMQ (reference sequence). The CDR3 sequence is 15 residues long. CDR3 loop: CASSLAPRAGNTIYF. The DNA of the CDR3 is TGTGCCAGCAGCTTAGCCCCGAGGGCCGGAAACACCATATATTTT.

This chain links TRBV15 with TRBJ2-7; TRBD1 or TRBD2 may be the D gene (5 bases each). Germline CDR1 LNHNV, CDR2 YYDKDF (reference sequence). The ends were cut back, 8 bases at V and 3 bases at J, with 17 bases in the middle. The CDR3 has 14 residues. The CDR3 region is CATARRDGIYEQYF. The CDR3 nucleotides read TGTGCCACCGCCCGCCGGGACGGAATCTACGAGCAGTACTTC.

The rearrangement joins TRBV4-1 to TRBJ2-2, with TRBD1 identical over 7 bases. This CDR3 has 17 amino acids. The junction had 8 bases not matched to a gene; V was cut back by 4 bases and J by 0 bases. The germline V gene has CDR1 MGHRA and CDR2 YSYEKL. CDR3: CASSPVTGRANTGELFF. The CDR3 DNA reads TGCGCCAGCAGCCCGGTGACAGGGAGAGCGAACACCGGGGAGCTGTTTTTT.

The chain carries TRBV7-9 and TRBJ1-1; no reliable D call. CDR3 length: 13 amino acids. Per the germline V gene, CDR1 is SEHNR and CDR2 is FQNEAQ (reference sequence). The V end lost 4 bases, the J end lost 8 bases, and 14 bases lay between the germline ends. DNA for the CDR3: TGTGCCAGCAGCTGGAGACGGTCGGAGGAAGCTTTCTTT. Amino acids: CASSWRRSEEAFF.

The chain combines TRBV6-6 with TRBJ1-2, with D hard to call. There are 13 residues in the CDR3. Germline CDR1 reads MNHNY; CDR2 reads SVGAGI (reference sequence). Trimming took off 0 bases at V and 7 bases at J, with 9 bases between the two ends. The CDR3 region is CASSYSGLSGYTF. Here the CDR3 DNA reads TGTGCCAGCAGTTACTCAGGGTTGAGTGGCTACACCTTC.

The chain is built from TRBV9 and TRBJ1-2, with a weak D call TRBD1 (6 bases). This CDR3 comprises 17 residues. Germline V gene lookup returns CDR1 SGDLS and CDR2 YYNGEE. The germline V and J ends were trimmed by 3 bases and 1 base, with 19 bases remaining between them. The CDR3 protein is CASSAHRQTGSNYGYTF. The CDR3 nucleotides read TGTGCCAGCAGCGCCCACCGTCAAACAGGGAGTAACTATGGCTACACCTTC.

The rearrangement joins TRBV10-2 to TRBJ2-1, with D perhaps matching TRBD2 (10 bases). The CDR3 has 20 amino acids. Trimming left V 5 bases short and J 12 bases short, with 38 bases between. The germline gives CDR1 WSHSY, CDR2 SAAADI. The CDR3 loop reads CASSPIPGQGILQAGGAQFF. CDR3 coding DNA: TGCGCCAGCAGTCCCATTCCGGGACAGGGAATACTACAAGCGGGAGGGGCGCAGTTCTTC.

J is TRBJ2-7 and V is TRBV10-3, with D possibly being TRBD2 (6 bases). Germline CDR1 and CDR2: ENHRY and SYGVKD. V was cut by 0 bases and J by 3 bases, with 15 bases left in between. The CDR3 covers 16 residues. The CDR3: CAISESVGTDIYEQYF. The DNA for the CDR3 is TGTGCCATCAGTGAGTCGGTCGGGACTGATATCTACGAGCAGTACTTC.

V is TRBV28 and J is TRBJ2-7; D gene ambiguous. This CDR3 comprises 12 residues. Trimming took off 10 bases at V and 4 bases at J, with 14 bases between the two ends. In germline, CDR1 is MDHEN, CDR2 SYDVKM. The CDR3 reads CATQVVGYEQYF. CDR3 coding DNA: TGTGCCACTCAGGTTGTGGGGTACGAGCAGTACTTC.

This clone was recorded only once. The V and J genes are TRBV9 and TRBJ1-2, with 9 bases fitting TRBD1. The germline V gene encodes CDR1 SGDLS and CDR2 YYNGEE. The CDR3 contains 15 residues. Losses at the gene ends were 0 bases for V and 4 bases for J; bases not matched to a gene: 4. DNA for the CDR3: TGTGCCAGCAGCGTAGCTGGACAGGGGTTCTATGGCTACACCTTC. It is translated as CASSVAGQGFYGYTF.

Here the CDR3 reads CASNRGATEAFF. DNA for the CDR3: TGTGCCAGCAACCGGGGGGCCACTGAAGCTTTCTTT. V is TRBV28 and J is TRBJ1-1, with D possibly TRBD1 on 6 matching bases. Trimming took off 7 bases at V and 4 bases at J, with 10 bases between the two ends. This CDR3 has 12 amino acids. Germline values: CDR1 MDHEN, CDR2 SYDVKM.

The chain is built from TRBV7-9 and TRBJ2-7; a weak D match, TRBD2 (5 bases). The V and J ends lost 3 bases and 5 bases respectively, with 11 bases between them. This CDR3 is 13 amino acids long. Germline V gene data show CDR1 as SEHNR and CDR2 as FQNEAQ (reference sequence). The CDR3 DNA sequence: TGTGCCAGCAGCTTGCGGGTGGGAAACGAGCAGTACTTC. Its translation: CASSLRVGNEQYF.

This clone showed up just once. This chain uses TRBV10-1 with TRBJ2-5, with D unresolved. CDR1 is WNHNN and CDR2 is SYGVQD in the germline V gene (reference sequence). V was pared by 3 bases and J by 5 bases, with 13 bases between. The CDR3 length is 14 residues. The CDR3 reads CASSEGDRWETQYF. The CDR3, as DNA: TGCGCCAGCAGTGAAGGCGACCGCTGGGAGACCCAGTACTTC.

This clone was seen just once. The chain recombines TRBV25-1 with TRBJ2-1; 15 bases line up with TRBD2. Trimming cost V 3 bases and J 7 bases; bases outside gene matches: 4. The CDR3 length is 16 residues. Per the germline V gene, CDR1 is MGHDK and CDR2 is SYGVNS. Here the CDR3 reads CASSEVGTSGRNEQFF. The CDR3 DNA sequence: TGTGCCAGCAGTGAGGTAGGGACTAGCGGGAGGAATGAGCAGTTCTTC. Full variable domain (remainder filled in from reference TRBV25-1 and TRBJ2-1): EADIYQTPRYLVIGTGKKITLECSQTMGHDKMYWYQQDPGMELHLIHYSYGVNSTEKGDLSSESTVSRIRTEHFPLTLESARPSHTSQYLCASSEVGTSGRNEQFFGPGTRLTVL.

The V and J genes are TRBV29-1 and TRBJ1-4; 8 nucleotides line up with TRBD1. Trimming removed 7 bases from V and 7 bases from J; junction bases left unmatched: 8. Germline values: CDR1 SQVTM, CDR2 ANQGSEA. This CDR3 is 13 amino acids long. The CDR3 sequence: CSACDRGTEKLFF. As DNA, the CDR3 is TGCAGCGCCTGCGACAGGGGTACTGAAAAACTGTTTTTT.

This chain links TRBV27 with TRBJ1-1, with TRBD1 matching 7 bases. CDR1 MNHEY and CDR2 SMNVEV come from the germline V gene (reference sequence). The CDR3 contains 14 residues. V dropped 8 bases and J dropped 5; count of bases not matched to a gene: 11. The CDR3: CASLSAGGGTEAFF. In nucleotides, the CDR3 is TGTGCCAGCCTCTCGGCAGGGGGAGGGACTGAAGCTTTCTTT.

The chain carries TRBV7-2 and TRBJ1-2; 8 bases agree with TRBD1. Trimming at V came to 1 base and at J to 7 bases, leaving 5 bases not matched to a gene. This CDR3 has 14 residues. CDR1 SGHTA and CDR2 FQGNSA come from the germline V gene. The CDR3: CASSLDQGAGGYTF. The CDR3, as DNA: TGTGCCAGCAGCTTAGATCAGGGGGCGGGTGGCTACACCTTC. Using reference TRBV7-2 and TRBJ1-2 for the parts outside the CDR3, the full variable domain is GAGVSQSPSNKVTEKGKDVELRCDPISGHTALYWYRQSLGQGLEFLIYFQGNSAPDKSGLPSDRFSAERTGGSVSTLTIQRTQQEDSAVYLCASSLDQGAGGYTFGSGTRLTVV.

Remarks on this clone: The junction does not match germline at one end; this may be a read error. The chain is built from TRBV7-9 and TRBJ2-1; D gene uncertain. The CDR3 totals 16 residues. Germline CDR1 and CDR2: SEHNR and FQNEAQ (reference sequence). The CDR3 DNA reads TGTGCCAGCAGCTCCGCCACGAGATTACCCTACAGTGAGCAGTTCTTC. This gives the protein CASSSATRLPYSEQFF.

The rearrangement uses TRBV7-9 and TRBJ2-6; 8 bases match TRBD1. The germline CDR1 and CDR2 sequences are SEHNR and FQNEAQ (reference sequence). The CDR3 contains 16 residues. V dropped 6 bases and J dropped 0; count of bases not matched to a gene: 4. CDR3 DNA sequence: TGTGCCAGCAGTATAACAGGGGGCTCTGGGGCCAACGTCCTGACTTTC. Translation gives CASSITGGSGANVLTF.

The rearrangement uses TRBV4-1 and TRBJ2-7; tentative D call: TRBD2 (6 bases). Germline assignment: CDR1 MGHRA and CDR2 YSYEKL. Trimming took off 0 bases at V and 3 bases at J, with 18 bases between the two ends. This CDR3 contains 17 residues. The CDR3 reads CASSQELLPAGHYEQYF. CDR3 sequence (DNA): TGCGCCAGCAGCCAAGAACTGTTGCCAGCGGGCCACTACGAGCAGTACTTC.

This clone showed up just once. The chain has TRBV5-1 and TRBJ2-5; D perhaps matches TRBD1 (6 bases). V lost 4 bases and J 3 bases, leaving 19 bases between the germline ends. CDR1 is SGHRS and CDR2 is YFSETQ in the germline V gene. CDR3 size: 16 residues. CDR3 protein: CASSGRQALKEETQYF. The CDR3 region has the DNA TGCGCCAGCAGCGGTAGACAGGCTCTTAAAGAAGAGACCCAGTACTTC.

This chain links TRBV18 with TRBJ1-1; D possibly corresponds to TRBD1 (5 bases). The germline CDR1 and CDR2 sequences are KGHSH and LQKENI. This CDR3 is 12 amino acids long. Trimming removed 1 base from V and 11 bases from J, with 11 bases in between. Here the CDR3 reads CASSPLGGLAFF. CDR3 bases: TGTGCCAGCTCACCACTGGGGGGTTTGGCTTTCTTT.

As DNA, the CDR3 is TGTGCCAGCAGCTTGGGACTAGCGGGAGGGAGCACAGATACGCAGTATTTT. It specifies CASSLGLAGGSTDTQYF. The chain is built from TRBV5-6 and TRBJ2-3; TRBD2 matches at 14 bases. The J segment lost 0 bases and the V segment lost 0 bases, leaving 0 bases of the junction unmatched. This CDR3 is 17 amino acids long. The germline V gene encodes CDR1 SGHDT and CDR2 YYEEEE.

The gene calls are TRBV19 and TRBJ2-2; TRBD2 aligns across 7 bases. Germline loops: CDR1 LNHDA, CDR2 SQIVND (reference sequence). The V segment lost 5 bases and the J segment 8 bases; nucleotides outside the gene matches: 14. The CDR3 extends over 16 amino acids. The DNA of the CDR3 is TGTGCCAGTAGTCATCGGGACTACGCACGTCATGGGGAGCTGTTTTTT. Translated, it gives CASSHRDYARHGELFF. Based on the CDR3 plus reference TRBV19 and TRBJ2-2, the full variable domain is DGGITQSPKYLFRKEGQNVTLSCEQNLNHDAMYWYRQDPGQGLRLIYYSQIVNDFQKGDIAEGYSVSREKKESFPLTVTSAQKNPTAFYLCASSHRDYARHGELFFGEGSRLTVL.

CDR3 loop: CASSEWLGQGIYGYTF. The CDR3, as DNA: TGTGCCAGCAGTGAATGGCTGGGGCAGGGGATCTATGGCTACACCTTC. The chain is built from TRBV6-1 and TRBJ1-2; D is perhaps TRBD1 (6 bases). The CDR3 consists of 16 residues. Trimming removed 2 bases at V and 4 bases at J, with 17 bases between. Germline values: CDR1 MNHNS, CDR2 SASEGT.

The V and J genes are TRBV7-2 and TRBJ2-3; D is uncertain. The V end was cut by 1 base, the J end by 8 bases, with 10 bases between. The length of the CDR3 is 13 residues. In germline, CDR1 is SGHTA, CDR2 FQGNSA. The CDR3 DNA reads as TGTGCCAGCAGCTTAGTGGAAGTGGGTACGCAGTATTTT. Encoded protein: CASSLVEVGTQYF.